The 31 T cell receptor beta chains below come from one sample, sequenced in a study of PD-1 blockade in classical Hodgkin lymphoma. Each and every patient relapsed after autologous stem cell transplantation, and patients got differing brentuximab vedotin exposure. TCRdb's copy holds only in-frame clones and misses some; the assay was immunoSEQ multiplex PCR. This table has 90,000 to 130,000 clones, 89% appearing once. The sequenced sample was peripheral blood mononuclear cells (PBMCs), obtained before the second cycle of nivolumab. The receptors derive from a human donor with classical Hodgkin lymphoma.

This chain connects TRBV5-1 to TRBJ2-5; 8 nucleotides agree with TRBD2. V lost 7 bases and J lost 2; bases outside the gene matches: 4. Germline assignment: CDR1 SGHRS and CDR2 YFSETQ. CDR3 size: 13 residues. For the CDR3, the DNA is TGCGCCAGCCAGTCGGGAGGGCAAGAGACCCAGTACTTC. Translating it yields CASQSGGQETQYF.

The CDR3 bases are TGTGCCAGCAGTTACCCTACTAGCGGAGGGGACGAGCAGTACTTC. This gives the protein CASSYPTSGGDEQYF. The V and J genes are TRBV6-5 and TRBJ2-7, with TRBD2 matching 8 bases. V shed 2 bases, J shed 5 bases, and the junction held 8 bases outside the gene matches. The CDR3 spans 15 residues. CDR1 and CDR2 from the germline V gene are MNHEY and SVGAGI.

The chain carries TRBV7-6 and TRBJ2-1, with D possibly TRBD2 on 5 matching bases. Per germline, CDR1 SGHVS and CDR2 FNYEAQ. The CDR3 totals 12 residues. The V end lost 6 bases, the J end lost 5 bases, and 8 bases lay between the germline ends. The CDR3 sequence is CASRQRDNEQFF. CDR3 sequence (DNA): TGTGCCAGCAGGCAGAGGGACAATGAGCAGTTCTTC.

This rearrangement joins TRBV6-5 to TRBJ1-3, with a weak D call TRBD1 (6 bases). This CDR3 has 13 residues. The V end lost 8 bases, the J end lost 4 bases, and 12 bases lay between the germline ends. In germline, CDR1 is MNHEY, CDR2 SVGAGI. The CDR3 DNA sequence: TGTGCCAGCGGTCGGGGGCCCGGAAACACCATATATTTT. Protein: CASGRGPGNTIYF.

The gene calls are TRBV19 and TRBJ1-5; D is perhaps TRBD1 (5 bases). This CDR3 is 17 amino acids long. Germline V gene sequence: CDR1 LNHDA, CDR2 SQIVND (reference sequence). The V end lost 0 bases, the J end lost 3 bases, and 15 bases lay between the germline ends. Here the CDR3 DNA reads TGTGCCAGTAGTATAGATGGCCGGGGGGGACCCAATCAGCCCCAGCATTTT. Residues: CASSIDGRGGPNQPQHF.

The CDR3 here is CASSDSGGGYNEQFF. DNA for the CDR3: TGTGCCAGCAGTGACTCAGGGGGGGGATACAATGAGCAGTTCTTC. The V and J genes are TRBV6-4 and TRBJ2-1; perhaps TRBD2 as D (7 bases). The CDR3 runs to 15 residues. Germline V gene data show CDR1 as MRHNA and CDR2 as SNTAGT. The V gene lost 0 bases and the J gene lost 4 bases, with 10 bases spanning the gap.

The genes are TRBV7-2 and TRBJ2-5, with D maybe TRBD2 (6 bases). CDR3 size: 15 residues. V was trimmed by 5 bases and J by 1 base, leaving 14 bases between them. Germline CDR1 SGHTA, CDR2 FQGNSA. CDR3 DNA: TGTGCCAGCAGCATTACCGGGACTCCCCAAGAGACCCAGTACTTC. Amino acid sequence: CASSITGTPQETQYF.

CDR3 DNA: TGTGCCAGCAGTTTAGGGGACAGGTTATACACTGAAGCTTTCTTT. Protein product: CASSLGDRLYTEAFF. The rearrangement joins TRBV28 to TRBJ1-1; 8 bases line up with TRBD1. Trimming took 2 bases from V and 3 from J; bases not matched to a gene: 5. The V gene's germline CDR1 is MDHEN and CDR2 SYDVKM. This CDR3 is built from 15 residues.

The V call is TRBV18, the J call TRBJ1-3; D perhaps matches TRBD1 (5 bases). Germline V gene lookup returns CDR1 KGHSH and CDR2 LQKENI. The CDR3 is made up of 15 amino acids. V shed 4 bases and J shed 3 bases, with 13 bases lying between them. As DNA, the CDR3 is TGTGCCAGCTCACTTTCCGGGGCACGTGGAAACACCATATATTTT. Its translation is CASSLSGARGNTIYF.

The CDR3 bases are TGCAGCGTTGCGGCTAGGCTAGCGGGAGGTAATGAGCAGTTCTTC. The encoded protein is CSVAARLAGGNEQFF. The rearrangement joins TRBV29-1 to TRBJ2-1, with 11 bases aligning to TRBD2. The germline V gene has CDR1 SQVTM and CDR2 ANQGSEA. The CDR3 is made up of 15 amino acids. V trimming: 4 bases; J trimming: 7 bases; junction bases outside the gene matches: 9.

J is TRBJ2-1 and V is TRBV6-4; 10 nucleotides line up with TRBD2. The CDR3 consists of 15 residues. The junction had 8 bases not matched to a gene; V was cut back by 6 bases and J by 6 bases. Germline V lookup: CDR1 MRHNA, CDR2 SNTAGT. CDR3 in DNA: TGTGCCAGCAGCCCTAAGCGGGAGGGCTCCAATGAGCAGTTCTTC. Its protein is CASSPKREGSNEQFF.

The chain joins TRBV30 to TRBJ1-6; TRBD1 is a possible D gene (5 bases). Germline CDR1 is GTSNPN and CDR2 is SVGIG (reference sequence). The V end lost 6 bases, the J end lost 0 bases, and 24 bases lay between the germline ends. The CDR3 is 19 residues long. The DNA of the CDR3 is TGTGCCTGCCGCCAGCAGATACGGGGGGTGAGCTCCTATAATTCACCCCTCCACTTT. Its translation is CACRQQIRGVSSYNSPLHF. Complete variable domain (other parts from reference TRBV30 and TRBJ1-6): SQTIHQWPATLVQPVGSPLSLECTVEGTSNPNLYWYRQAAGRGLQLLFYSVGIGQISSEVPQNLSASRPQDRQFILSSKKLLLSDSGFYLCACRQQIRGVSSYNSPLHFGNGTRLTVT.

The gene calls are TRBV27 and TRBJ2-1, with D tentatively TRBD2 (5 bases). Germline V gives CDR1 MNHEY, CDR2 SMNVEV (reference sequence). Trimming shortened V by 9 bases and J by 5 bases, and 14 bases separated the two germline ends. The CDR3 has 13 residues. For the CDR3, the DNA is TGTGCCAGTCGAGCGGCAGTAAACAATGAGCAGTTCTTC. Translating it yields CASRAAVNNEQFF.

The chain has TRBV11-2 and TRBJ2-3; D may be TRBD1 (6 bases). The CDR3 loop spans 15 amino acids. Germline lookup yields CDR1 SGHAT and CDR2 FQNNGV. Trimming pared 4 bases from V and 1 base from J, leaving 12 bases between. CDR3 sequence: CASSSFSGGTDTQYF. The DNA of the CDR3 is TGTGCCAGCAGCTCCTTTTCAGGGGGCACAGATACGCAGTATTTT.

CDR3 protein: CASSKGVLGLVYNEQFF. For the CDR3, the DNA is TGTGCCAGTAGTAAGGGAGTTCTTGGACTAGTGTACAATGAGCAGTTCTTC. This chain joins TRBV19 and TRBJ2-1; 7 positions match TRBD2. Unmatched junction bases numbered 13, after V lost 4 bases and J lost 4 bases. The CDR3 is 17 amino acids. The germline CDR1 and CDR2 sequences are LNHDA and SQIVND (reference sequence).

The chain combines TRBV30 with TRBJ1-1, with D unresolved. Germline V lookup: CDR1 GTSNPN, CDR2 SVGIG (reference sequence). V dropped 2 bases and J dropped 12 bases, with 16 bases sitting between them. The CDR3 runs to 12 residues. As DNA, the CDR3 is TGTGCCTGGAGTTCCCTTCCCCGCGGAACTTTCTTT. It encodes CAWSSLPRGTFF.

The CDR3 bases are TGCGCCAGCAGCTTCCAGGATGTCTACACTGAAGCTTTCTTT. Translating it yields CASSFQDVYTEAFF. The chain carries TRBV5-1 and TRBJ1-1; D call uncertain. Germline loops: CDR1 SGHRS, CDR2 YFSETQ. Deletions cut 2 bases from V and 3 bases from J, with 11 bases between. The CDR3 is made up of 14 amino acids.

This chain connects TRBV18 to TRBJ1-1; TRBD1 is a possible D gene (6 bases). Per germline, CDR1 KGHSH and CDR2 LQKENI. Between the trimmed V and J ends, which lost 0 bases and 6 bases, there was a span of 11 bases. CDR3 length: 14 residues. DNA of the CDR3: TGTGCCAGCTCACCACCTGGACAGCCCCCTGAAGCTTTCTTT. Translating gives CASSPPGQPPEAFF. Based on the CDR3 plus reference TRBV18 and TRBJ1-1, the full variable domain is NAGVMQNPRHLVRRRGQEARLRCSPMKGHSHVYWYRQLPEEGLKFMVYLQKENIIDESGMPKERFSAEFPKEGPSILRIQQVVRGDSAAYFCASSPPGQPPEAFFGQGTRLTVV.

The rearrangement uses TRBV5-1 and TRBJ1-2; maybe TRBD1 (5 bases). The length of the CDR3 is 13 residues. Trimming removed 5 bases from V and 5 bases from J, with 13 bases in between. The germline gives CDR1 SGHRS, CDR2 YFSETQ. The CDR3 reads CASRGELEYGYTF. CDR3 DNA sequence: TGCGCCAGCAGGGGGGAACTGGAATATGGCTACACCTTC.

The chain uses TRBV7-6 and TRBJ2-1; TRBD2 is a possible D gene (5 bases). Trimming stripped 1 base from V and 4 bases from J, with 11 bases between. Germline CDR1 and CDR2: SGHVS and FNYEAQ. The CDR3 runs to 15 residues. CDR3 amino acids: CASSLGYGEYNEQFF. DNA for the CDR3: TGTGCCAGCAGCTTAGGGTACGGGGAGTACAATGAGCAGTTCTTC.

The rearrangement uses TRBV6-4 and TRBJ2-7; D not resolved. V was shortened by 7 bases and J by 0 bases, with 19 bases between the two germline ends. Germline V gene data show CDR1 as MRHNA and CDR2 as SNTAGT. The CDR3 is made up of 16 amino acids. In nucleotides, the CDR3 is TGTGCCAGCACCCCTAATGGGCAGGCCCCCTCCTACGAGCAGTACTTC. This sequence encodes CASTPNGQAPSYEQYF.

V and J are TRBV27 and TRBJ2-1, with D perhaps given as TRBD1 or TRBD2 (5 bases each). Trimming removed 2 bases at V and 0 bases at J, with 8 bases between. CDR1 is MNHEY, CDR2 SMNVEV, per germline (reference sequence). This CDR3 region has 15 residues. CDR3 DNA sequence: TGTGCCAGCAGTTTAGAGGGGCTCTCCTACAATGAGCAGTTCTTC. This codes for CASSLEGLSYNEQFF.

This chain links TRBV11-1 with TRBJ2-7, with D possibly TRBD1 on 6 matching bases. Germline values: CDR1 SGHAT, CDR2 FQDESV (reference sequence). V lost 5 bases to trimming and J lost 6 bases, with 17 bases between them. There are 14 residues in the CDR3. The chain's CDR3 is CASSPIQGPGEQYF. CDR3 in DNA: TGTGCCAGCAGCCCAATACAGGGTCCGGGCGAGCAGTACTTC.

The rearrangement links TRBV19 to TRBJ2-1; D might be TRBD1 or TRBD2, each matching 5 bases. CDR1 and CDR2 (germline): LNHDA, SQIVND (reference sequence). The CDR3 covers 15 residues. The ends were cut back, 7 bases at V and 5 bases at J, with 18 bases in the middle. The CDR3 sequence is CASTPDTRGHNEQFF. DNA of the CDR3: TGTGCCAGTACCCCAGACACTAGGGGCCACAATGAGCAGTTCTTC. Full variable domain (remainder filled in from reference TRBV19 and TRBJ2-1): DGGITQSPKYLFRKEGQNVTLSCEQNLNHDAMYWYRQDPGQGLRLIYYSQIVNDFQKGDIAEGYSVSREKKESFPLTVTSAQKNPTAFYLCASTPDTRGHNEQFFGPGTRLTVL.

The rearrangement uses TRBV19 and TRBJ2-3; maybe TRBD1 (6 bases). Per the germline V gene, CDR1 is LNHDA and CDR2 is SQIVND (reference sequence). The length of the CDR3 is 16 residues. The V and J ends lost 4 bases and 4 bases respectively, with 18 bases between them. The CDR3 coding sequence is TGTGCCAGTAGTACACGAACAGGGATGGGTGCAGATACGCAGTATTTT. It yields the protein CASSTRTGMGADTQYF.

V is TRBV19 and J is TRBJ1-1, with 7 bases fitting TRBD1. Germline loops: CDR1 LNHDA, CDR2 SQIVND (reference sequence). V was clipped by 5 bases and J by 1 base; unmatched bases: 7. This CDR3 region has 15 residues. This chain's CDR3 is CASSPKGQKNTEAFF. The CDR3 region has the DNA TGTGCCAGTAGTCCTAAGGGACAGAAGAACACTGAAGCTTTCTTT.

The chain carries TRBV5-1 and TRBJ2-5, with TRBD2 matching over 13 bases. V trimming: 0 bases; J trimming: 4 bases; junction bases outside the gene matches: 3. Germline lookup yields CDR1 SGHRS and CDR2 YFSETQ. The CDR3 extends over 16 amino acids. The CDR3 sequence: CASSLDGTSGTETQYF. In DNA form, the CDR3 reads TGCGCCAGCAGCTTGGACGGGACTAGCGGGACAGAGACCCAGTACTTC.

The count of this clone is one. This chain uses TRBV11-2 with TRBJ1-1; no definite D call. The CDR3 runs to 14 residues. V was shortened by 1 base and J by 4 bases, with 10 bases between the two germline ends. The V gene's germline CDR1 is SGHAT and CDR2 FQNNGV. The CDR3 DNA follows: TGTGCCAGCAGCTTAGTGGGTCCAACCACTGAAGCTTTCTTT. Translation: CASSLVGPTTEAFF.

Of note for this clone: Additional DNA sequences in this sample encode the identical CDR3. The CDR3 DNA sequence: TGTGCCAGCTCACCAGGGGGCAGGGGGAACACTGAAGCTTTCTTT. Amino acids: CASSPGGRGNTEAFF. This chain uses TRBV18 with TRBJ1-1, with D perhaps matching TRBD1 (6 bases). Trimming left V 2 bases short and J 1 base short, with 11 bases between. CDR3 size: 15 residues. The germline CDR1 and CDR2 sequences are KGHSH and LQKENI.

This clone was counted between two and nine times. V and J are TRBV4-2 and TRBJ1-2; tentatively, D is TRBD1 (6 bases). With 1 base removed from V and 8 bases from J, the gap between germline ends came to 14 bases. This CDR3 comprises 14 residues. Looked up from germline, CDR1 is LGHNA and CDR2 is YNFKEQ. In nucleotides, the CDR3 is TGTGCCAGCAGCCAAGGTGTCAGGGGCGAGGGCTACACCTTC. Its protein product is CASSQGVRGEGYTF.

V is TRBV30 and J is TRBJ1-1, with 10 bases lining up with TRBD1. The CDR3 is 13 residues long. With 7 bases clipped from V and 4 bases from J, the junction kept 6 bases outside the gene matches. CDR1 and CDR2 (germline): GTSNPN, SVGIG (reference sequence). DNA for the CDR3: TGTGCCTACATGACAGGGGGCTTCACTGAAGCTTTCTTT. It codes for CAYMTGGFTEAFF.